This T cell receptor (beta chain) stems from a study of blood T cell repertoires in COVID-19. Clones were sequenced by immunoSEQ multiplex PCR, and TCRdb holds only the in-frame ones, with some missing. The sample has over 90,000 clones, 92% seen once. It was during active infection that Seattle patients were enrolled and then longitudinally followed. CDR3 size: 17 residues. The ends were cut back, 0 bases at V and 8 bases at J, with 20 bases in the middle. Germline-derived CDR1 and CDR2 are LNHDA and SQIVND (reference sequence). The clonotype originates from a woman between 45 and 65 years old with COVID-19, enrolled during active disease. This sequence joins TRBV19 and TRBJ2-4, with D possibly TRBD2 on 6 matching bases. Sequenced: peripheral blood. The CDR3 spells CASSIDPWSGGADIQYF. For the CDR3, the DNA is TGTGCCAGTAGTATAGATCCCTGGTCTGGCGGGGCGGACATTCAGTACTTC.